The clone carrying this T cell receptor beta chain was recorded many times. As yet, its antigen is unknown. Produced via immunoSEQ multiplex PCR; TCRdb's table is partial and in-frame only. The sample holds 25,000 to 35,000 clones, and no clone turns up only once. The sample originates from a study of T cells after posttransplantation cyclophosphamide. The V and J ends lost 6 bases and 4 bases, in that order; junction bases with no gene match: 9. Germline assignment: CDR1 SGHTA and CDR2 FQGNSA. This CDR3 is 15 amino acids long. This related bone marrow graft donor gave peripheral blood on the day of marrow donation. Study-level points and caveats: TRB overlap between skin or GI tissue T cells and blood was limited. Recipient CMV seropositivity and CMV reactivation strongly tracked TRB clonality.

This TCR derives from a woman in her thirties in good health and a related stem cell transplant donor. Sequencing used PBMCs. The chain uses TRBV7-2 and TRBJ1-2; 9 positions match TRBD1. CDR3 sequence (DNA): TGTGCCAGCAGAAGGGGACAGGGTTCTACCTATGGCTACACCTTC. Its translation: CASRRGQGSTYGYTF.